The rows below give T cell receptor beta chains drawn from one sample of a study of blood T cell repertoires in COVID-19. Only in-frame clones appear in the TCRdb table, and some are missing; sequencing was by immunoSEQ multiplex PCR. In the table there are 200,000 or so clones, roughly 86% of which are singletons. The material sequenced was peripheral blood. The receptors come from a man in his 60s with acute or convalescent COVID-19. The CDR3 runs from the conserved cysteine through the conserved F or W. The D gene is left open where the match is weak. Size values are once, few and many counts, or a class for expanded clones, and some rows have none.

abundance	v_gene	j_gene	d_gene	CDR3aa	CDR3nt
-	TRBV6-1	TRBJ1-2	-	CASSDMRGYGYTF	TGTGCCAGCAGTGACATGCGAGGCTATGGCTACACCTTC
-	TRBV29-1	TRBJ2-3	-	CSVESPRDTQYF	TGCAGCGTTGAATCCCCGAGGGATACGCAATATTTT
few	TRBV2	TRBJ1-5	-	CASSYGNSNQPQHF	TGTGCCAGCAGTTACGGGAATAGCAATCAGCCCCAGCATTTT
-	TRBV9	TRBJ1-2	TRBD1	CASSFRDSSNYGYTF	TGTGCCAGCAGCTTCCGGGACAGTTCTAACTATGGCTACACCTTC
-	TRBV29-1	TRBJ1-4	-	CSVEERSATNEKLFF	TGCAGCGTTGAAGAAAGGAGTGCAACTAATGAAAAACTGTTTTTT
-	TRBV6-2/TRBV6-3	TRBJ2-3	-	CASSYSAIPSTDTQYF	TGTGCCAGCAGTTACTCTGCGATACCTAGCACAGATACGCAGTATTTT
-	TRBV27	TRBJ1-2	-	CASSLGGGYGYTF	TGTGCCAGCAGTTTAGGGGGGGGCTATGGCTACACCTTC
few	TRBV25-1	TRBJ1-1	-	CASSEGHWNTEAFF	TGTGCCAGCAGTGAGGGACACTGGAACACTGAAGCTTTCTTT
-	TRBV7-9	TRBJ1-2	-	CASSPPGGSSLYGYTF	TGTGCCAGCAGCCCCCCGGGGGGGAGTTCTCTCTATGGCTACACCTTC
-	TRBV29-1	TRBJ2-3	-	CSVATYTDTQYF	TGCAGCGTTGCAACCTACACAGATACGCAGTATTTT
-	TRBV6-5	TRBJ1-2	TRBD1	CASISGTGNYGYTF	TGTGCCAGCATCTCCGGGACAGGAAACTATGGCTACACCTTC
-	TRBV10-3	TRBJ1-1	TRBD1	CATTGVGDTEAFF	TGTGCCACCACAGGGGTGGGGGACACTGAAGCTTTCTTT
-	TRBV5-4	TRBJ1-3	-	CASSLVAGPSGNTIYF	TGTGCCAGCAGCTTGGTGGCAGGGCCGTCTGGAAACACCATATATTTT
many	TRBV29-1	TRBJ1-1	-	CSVEPGLTEAFF	TGCAGCGTTGAACCAGGGTTGACTGAAGCTTTCTTT
-	TRBV28	TRBJ1-5	TRBD1	CASSFVRGNNQPQHF	TGTGCCAGCAGTTTCGTCAGGGGGAACAATCAGCCCCAGCATTTT
-	TRBV5-8	TRBJ2-4	-	CASPGEILENIQYF	TGTGCCAGCCCCGGGGAGATACTCGAAAACATTCAGTACTTC
-	TRBV24-1	TRBJ1-3	-	CATSDPHPGCRGSPGPRSGNTIYF	TGTGCCACCAGTGATCCACACCCCGGTTGTCGGGGAAGTCCCGGACCGCGCTCTGGAAACACCATATATTTT